The rows below give T cell receptor beta chains drawn from one sample of a study of early T cells in non-severe SARS-CoV-2 infection. TCRdb re-derived calls from the 5' RACE reads in MiXCR, one entry per CDR3 protein. The table records about 72,000 distinct CDR3 sequences, 9.1% of them present only once. Material for sequencing was whole blood. These receptors were obtained from an adult who was a healthcare worker with PCR-confirmed SARS-CoV-2 infection or an uninfected control (not recorded which). The CDR3 runs from the conserved cysteine through the conserved F or W. A D gene is named only where the DNA matches it firmly. Expanded clones get a size class; other rows say once, few or many, or leave the size out.

CASSFLQSDRVKGYTF	TGTGCCAGCAGCTTCCTTCAGTCGGACAGGGTGAAGGGCTACACCTTC	many	TRBJ1-2	16	TRBV7-3	TRBD1
CSVRGTSSYEQYF	TGCAGCGTTCGAGGGACTAGCAGCTACGAGCAGTACTTC	many	TRBJ2-7	13	TRBV29-1	TRBD2
CSVDAGAQGPDTQYF	TGCAGCGTGGACGCGGGAGCACAGGGTCCAGATACGCAGTATTTT	many	TRBJ2-3	15	TRBV29-1	-
CASSFSSADTQYF	TGTGCCAGCAGTTTTTCTAGCGCAGATACGCAGTATTTT	-	TRBJ2-3	13	TRBV12-3/TRBV12-4	-
CASSPGTSGRSYETQYF	TGCGCCAGCAGCCCGGGGACTAGCGGGAGGAGTTACGAGACCCAGTACTTC	-	TRBJ2-5	17	TRBV5-1	TRBD2
CASTPSHFYEQYF	TGTGCCAGCACACCAAGCCATTTCTACGAGCAGTACTTC	few	TRBJ2-7	13	TRBV25-1	-
CASSVWGADLAYF	TGTGCCAGCAGTGTTTGGGGTGCCGACCTGGCTTACTTC	few	TRBJ2-7	13	TRBV2	-
CASSVAGTGGYEQYF	TGTGCCAGCAGTGTCGCCGGGACAGGGGGCTACGAGCAGTACTTC	few	TRBJ2-7	15	TRBV27	TRBD1
CASSSPKSDRDDFF	TGTGCCAGCAGCTCACCGAAATCCGACAGGGACGATTTCTTC	few	TRBJ2-1	14	TRBV21-1	-
CASTQSQGNTGELFF	TGTGCCAGTACCCAGTCACAGGGGAACACCGGGGAGCTGTTTTTT	many	TRBJ2-2	15	TRBV19	-
CASSYSDGNTIYF	TGTGCCAGCAGTTACTCAGACGGAAACACCATATATTTT	-	TRBJ1-3	13	TRBV6-6	-
CASSPPPDRVEQYF	TGTGCCAGTAGTCCCCCCCCGGACAGGGTCGAGCAGTACTTC	many	TRBJ2-7	14	TRBV19	TRBD1
CASRDRADTQYF	TGTGCCAGCAGGGACAGGGCAGATACGCAGTATTTT	few	TRBJ2-3	12	TRBV2	TRBD1
CAISAGTAQETQYF	TGTGCCATCAGTGCAGGGACAGCCCAAGAGACCCAGTACTTC	few	TRBJ2-5	14	TRBV10-3	TRBD1
CSVGGSNQPQHF	TGCAGCGTTGGAGGGAGCAATCAGCCCCAGCATTTT	few	TRBJ1-5	12	TRBV29-1	-
CSVPPRGGTNYGYTF	TGCAGCGTTCCCCCACGTGGAGGAACTAACTATGGCTACACCTTC	many	TRBJ1-2	15	TRBV29-1	-
CAWSDLGLADTGELFF	TGTGCCTGGAGCGACTTGGGGCTAGCGGACACCGGGGAGCTGTTTTTT	many	TRBJ2-2	16	TRBV30	TRBD2
CASSRNAGELFF	TGTGCCAGCAGCCGAAATGCCGGGGAGCTGTTTTTT	-	TRBJ2-2	12	TRBV7-2	-
CAWDRGLSTDTQYF	TGTGCCTGGGACAGGGGGCTAAGCACAGATACGCAGTATTTT	many	TRBJ2-3	14	TRBV30	TRBD1
CASAASYNEQFF	TGTGCCAGTGCGGCCTCCTACAATGAGCAGTTCTTC	-	TRBJ2-1	12	TRBV10-3	-
CASTPAGGMYNEQFF	TGCGCCAGCACCCCGGCGGGAGGAATGTACAATGAGCAGTTCTTC	many	TRBJ2-1	15	TRBV10-2	TRBD2
CASSRLVGGYEQYF	TGTGCCAGCAGCCGACTAGTAGGTGGATACGAGCAGTACTTC	many	TRBJ2-7	14	TRBV6-2/TRBV6-3	-